This T cell receptor (beta chain) was obtained from a study of blood T cell repertoires in COVID-19. This CDR3 spans 16 amino acids. Losses at the gene ends were 6 bases for V and 6 bases for J; bases not matched to a gene: 12. CDR1 and CDR2 from the germline V gene are MDHEN and SYDVKM. Study processing details: The assay estimated nucleated cells by amplifying reference gene primers. Clones were read by immunoSEQ multiplex PCR, and TCRdb kept only the in-frame ones, dropping some. That table furnishes V, J and clone size, whereas the DNA furnished D and trimming. The table shows a few hundred thousand clones, with around nine tenths occurring only once. The study drew participants aged roughly 18 to 95 years from some 25 US areas.

The chain recombines TRBV28 with TRBJ2-1; 9 bases are shared with TRBD2. This sequence was found in a woman aged 50 to 65 who had been exposed to COVID-19. Sequencing was carried out using PBMCs or T cells enriched from blood (not recorded which). The CDR3 sequence: CASSSVAGGPGNEQFF. The CDR3 DNA is TGTGCCAGCAGCTCCGTTGCGGGGGGGCCGGGCAATGAGCAGTTCTTC.